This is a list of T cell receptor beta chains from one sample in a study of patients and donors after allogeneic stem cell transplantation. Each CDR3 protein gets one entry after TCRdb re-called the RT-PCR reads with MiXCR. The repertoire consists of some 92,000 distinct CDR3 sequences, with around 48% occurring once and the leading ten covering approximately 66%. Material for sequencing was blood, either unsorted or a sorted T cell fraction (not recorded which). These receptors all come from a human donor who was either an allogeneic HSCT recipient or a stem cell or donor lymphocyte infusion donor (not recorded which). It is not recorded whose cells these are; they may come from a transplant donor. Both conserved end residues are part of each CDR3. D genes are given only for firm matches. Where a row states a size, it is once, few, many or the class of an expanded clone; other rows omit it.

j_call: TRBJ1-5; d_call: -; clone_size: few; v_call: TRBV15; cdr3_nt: TGTGCCACCAGCCCAGAGAGGGGCCGGCCCCAGCATTTT; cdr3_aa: CATSPERGRPQHF
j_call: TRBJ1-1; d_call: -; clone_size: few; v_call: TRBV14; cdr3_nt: TGTGCCAGCAGCCAACAGGGTTTCACTGAAGCTTTCTTT; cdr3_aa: CASSQQGFTEAFF
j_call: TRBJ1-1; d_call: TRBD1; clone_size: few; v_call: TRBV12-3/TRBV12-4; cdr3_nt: TGTGCCAGCATCCCGGGACAGGGATTTTTTCGTGACACTGAAGCTTTCTTT; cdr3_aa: CASIPGQGFFRDTEAFF
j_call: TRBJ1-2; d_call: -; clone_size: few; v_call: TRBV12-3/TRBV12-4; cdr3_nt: TGTGCCAGCAGTCTACAACAGGGTTATAGTTATGGCTACACCTTC; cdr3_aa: CASSLQQGYSYGYTF
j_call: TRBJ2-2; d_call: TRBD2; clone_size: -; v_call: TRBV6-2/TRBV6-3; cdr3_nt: TGTGCCAGCAACCAACTAGCGGGAGCCTCCGGGGAGCTGTTTTTT; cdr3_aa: CASNQLAGASGELFF
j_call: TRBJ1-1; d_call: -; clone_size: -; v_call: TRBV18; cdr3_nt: TGTGCCAGCTCACCACCCGGGCAGGTTGACACTGAAGCTTTCTTT; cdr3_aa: CASSPPGQVDTEAFF
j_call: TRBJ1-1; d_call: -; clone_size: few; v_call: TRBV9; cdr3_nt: TGTGCCAGCAGCGTCGAACAGGAGATGAACACTGAAGCTTTCTTT; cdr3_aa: CASSVEQEMNTEAFF
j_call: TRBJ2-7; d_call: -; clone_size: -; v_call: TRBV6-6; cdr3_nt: TGTGCCAGCAGTTACTCGTTGAACTCCTACGAGCAGTACTTC; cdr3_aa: CASSYSLNSYEQYF
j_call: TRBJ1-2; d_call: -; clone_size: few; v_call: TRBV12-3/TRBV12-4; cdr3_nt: TGTGCCAGCAGTTTTTCTTGGTTCAACTATGGCTACACCTTC; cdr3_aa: CASSFSWFNYGYTF
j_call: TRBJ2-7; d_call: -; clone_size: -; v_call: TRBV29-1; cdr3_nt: TGCAGCGTTGAAGATGGGACCACGAACTACGAGCAGTACTTC; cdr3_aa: CSVEDGTTNYEQYF
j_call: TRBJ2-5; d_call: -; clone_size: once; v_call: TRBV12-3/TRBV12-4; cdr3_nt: TGTGCCAGCAGTCTGTACCAAGAGACCCAGTACTTC; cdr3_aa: CASSLYQETQYF
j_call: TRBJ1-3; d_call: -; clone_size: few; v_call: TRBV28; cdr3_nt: TGTGCCAGCAGTTTATTCACCGACGGGCGCACCATATATTTT; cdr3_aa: CASSLFTDGRTIYF
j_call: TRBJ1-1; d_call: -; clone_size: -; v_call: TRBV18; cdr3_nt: TGTGCCAGCTCACCGTCCCTGACGGCGGACACTGAAGCTTTCTTT; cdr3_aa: CASSPSLTADTEAFF
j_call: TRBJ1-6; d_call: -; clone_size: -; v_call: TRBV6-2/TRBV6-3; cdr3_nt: TGTGCCAGCAGTTACTCCTCGGCGAGCTCCTATAATTCACCCCTCCACTTT; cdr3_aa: CASSYSSASSYNSPLHF
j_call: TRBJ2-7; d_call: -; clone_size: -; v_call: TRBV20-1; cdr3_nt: TGCAGTGCCAGGTCTCGCACCTACGAGCAGTACTTC; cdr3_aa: CSARSRTYEQYF
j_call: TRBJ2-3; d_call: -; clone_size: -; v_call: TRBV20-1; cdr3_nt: TGCAGTGCTAGTGCTCGAGGGGGACCCCGAAGCACAGATACGCAGTATTTT; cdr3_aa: CSASARGGPRSTDTQYF